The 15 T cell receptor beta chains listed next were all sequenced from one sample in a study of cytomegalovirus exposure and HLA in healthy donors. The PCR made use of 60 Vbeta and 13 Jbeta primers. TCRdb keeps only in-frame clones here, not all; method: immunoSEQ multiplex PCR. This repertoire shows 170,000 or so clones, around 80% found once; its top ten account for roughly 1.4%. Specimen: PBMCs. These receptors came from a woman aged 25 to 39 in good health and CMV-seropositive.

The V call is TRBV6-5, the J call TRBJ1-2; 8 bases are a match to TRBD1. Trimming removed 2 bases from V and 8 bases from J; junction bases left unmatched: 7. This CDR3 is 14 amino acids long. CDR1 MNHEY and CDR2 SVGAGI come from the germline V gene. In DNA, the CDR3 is TGTGCCAGCAGTTACGGGGGCAGGGGGCAAGGCTACACCTTC. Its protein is CASSYGGRGQGYTF.

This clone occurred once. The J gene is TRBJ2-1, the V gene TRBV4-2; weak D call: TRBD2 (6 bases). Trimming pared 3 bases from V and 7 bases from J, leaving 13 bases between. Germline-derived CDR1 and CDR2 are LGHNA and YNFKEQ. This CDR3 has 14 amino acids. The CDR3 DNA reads TGTGCCAGCAGCCAGCCTAGCGAGAGAAATGAGCAGTTCTTC. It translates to CASSQPSERNEQFF.

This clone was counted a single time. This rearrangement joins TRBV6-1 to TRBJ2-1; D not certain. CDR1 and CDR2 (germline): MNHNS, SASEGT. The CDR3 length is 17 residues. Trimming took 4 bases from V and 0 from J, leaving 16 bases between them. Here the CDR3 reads CASSGHFVLASYNEQFF. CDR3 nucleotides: TGTGCCAGCAGTGGCCATTTTGTTCTGGCCTCCTACAATGAGCAGTTCTTC.

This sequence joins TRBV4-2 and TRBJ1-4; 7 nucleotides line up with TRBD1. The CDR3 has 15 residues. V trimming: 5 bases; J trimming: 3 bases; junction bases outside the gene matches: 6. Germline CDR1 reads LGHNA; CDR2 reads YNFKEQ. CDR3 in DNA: TGTGCCAGCAGCGGAAGACAGGGAGCTAATGAAAAACTGTTTTTT. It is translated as CASSGRQGANEKLFF.

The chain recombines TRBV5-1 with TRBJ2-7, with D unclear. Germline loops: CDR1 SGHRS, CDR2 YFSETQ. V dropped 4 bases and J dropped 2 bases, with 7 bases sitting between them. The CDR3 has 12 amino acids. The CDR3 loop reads CASSPATYEQYF. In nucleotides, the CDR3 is TGCGCCAGCAGCCCTGCTACCTACGAGCAGTACTTC.

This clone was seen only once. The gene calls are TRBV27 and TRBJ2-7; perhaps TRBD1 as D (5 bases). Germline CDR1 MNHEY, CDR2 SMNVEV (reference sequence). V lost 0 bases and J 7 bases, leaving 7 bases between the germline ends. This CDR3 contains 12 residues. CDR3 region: CASSLSGEEQYF. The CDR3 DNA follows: TGTGCCAGCAGTTTATCAGGGGAAGAGCAGTACTTC.

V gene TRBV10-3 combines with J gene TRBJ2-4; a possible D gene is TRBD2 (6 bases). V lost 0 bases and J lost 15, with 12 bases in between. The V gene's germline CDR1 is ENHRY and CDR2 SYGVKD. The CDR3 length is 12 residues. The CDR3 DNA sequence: TGTGCCATCAGTGAGTCGGTGACTAGGTTGTACTTC. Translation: CAISESVTRLYF.

The CDR3 nucleotides are TGTGCCAGCAGCGTGGGACAGGGTAATGAAAAACTGTTTTTT. It is translated as CASSVGQGNEKLFF. This sequence joins TRBV9 and TRBJ1-4; TRBD1 matches 9 bases. Germline assignment: CDR1 SGDLS and CDR2 YYNGEE. The CDR3 extends over 14 amino acids. V shed 2 bases and J 4 bases; nucleotides not matched to a gene: 0.

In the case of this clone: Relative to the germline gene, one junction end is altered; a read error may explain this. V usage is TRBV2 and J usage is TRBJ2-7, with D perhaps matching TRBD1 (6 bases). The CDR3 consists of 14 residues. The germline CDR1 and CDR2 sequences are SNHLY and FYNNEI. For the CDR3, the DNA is TGTGCCAGATCCGAGACAGGCGCCTACTACGAGCAGTGCTTC. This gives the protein CARSETGAYYEQCF.

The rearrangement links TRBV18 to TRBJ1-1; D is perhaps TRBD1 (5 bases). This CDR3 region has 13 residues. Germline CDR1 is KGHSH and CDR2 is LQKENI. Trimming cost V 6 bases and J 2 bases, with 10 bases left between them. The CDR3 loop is CASSVQGNTEAFF. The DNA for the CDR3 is TGTGCCAGCTCTGTCCAGGGAAACACTGAAGCTTTCTTT.

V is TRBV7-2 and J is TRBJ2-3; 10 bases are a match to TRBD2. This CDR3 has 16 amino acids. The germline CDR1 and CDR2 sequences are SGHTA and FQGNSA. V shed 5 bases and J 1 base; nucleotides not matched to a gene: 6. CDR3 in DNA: TGTGCCAGCAGCGTGAGGACTAGCGGCCGCACAGATACGCAGTATTTT. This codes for CASSVRTSGRTDTQYF.

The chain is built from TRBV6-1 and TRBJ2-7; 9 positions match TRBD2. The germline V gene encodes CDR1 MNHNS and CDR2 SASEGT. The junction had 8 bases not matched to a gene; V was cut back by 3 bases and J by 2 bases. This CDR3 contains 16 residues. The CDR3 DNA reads TGTGCCAGCAGTGATTTCGGACTAGCGAGACCCTACGAGCAGTACTTC. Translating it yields CASSDFGLARPYEQYF.

The chain's CDR3 is CASSPYRGENEQFF. The DNA of the CDR3 is TGTGCCAGCAGCCCGTACAGGGGGGAGAATGAGCAGTTCTTC. The chain uses TRBV7-6 and TRBJ2-1; 8 bases are shared with TRBD1. CDR3 length: 14 residues. Per germline, CDR1 SGHVS and CDR2 FNYEAQ. V dropped 5 bases and J dropped 7; count of bases not matched to a gene: 7.

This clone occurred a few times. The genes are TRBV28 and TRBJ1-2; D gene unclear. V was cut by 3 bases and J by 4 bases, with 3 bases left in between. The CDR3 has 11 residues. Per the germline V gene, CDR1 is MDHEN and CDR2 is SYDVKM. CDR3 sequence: CASSFFYGYTF. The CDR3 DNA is TGTGCCAGCAGTTTCTTCTATGGCTACACCTTC.

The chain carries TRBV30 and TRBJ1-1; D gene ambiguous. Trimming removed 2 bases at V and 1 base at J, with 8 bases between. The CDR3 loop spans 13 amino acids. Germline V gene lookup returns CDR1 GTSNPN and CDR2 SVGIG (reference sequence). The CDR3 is CAWSRQENTEAFF. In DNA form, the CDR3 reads TGTGCCTGGAGTCGCCAGGAGAACACTGAAGCTTTCTTT.